Shown below are 22 T cell receptor beta chains from a single sample sequenced in a study of cytomegalovirus exposure and HLA in healthy donors. The PCR was carried out with 60 Vbeta primers and 13 Jbeta primers. Here immunoSEQ multiplex PCR was the method, and the copy in TCRdb shows in-frame clones only, minus some. The sample carries over 120,000 clones, around a tenth recorded once. Sequencing input: PBMCs. The receptors were gathered from a man over 45 in good health and CMV-seronegative.

The chain has TRBV5-1 and TRBJ2-3; 9 nucleotides align to TRBD2. Germline lookup yields CDR1 SGHRS and CDR2 YFSETQ. The CDR3 extends over 17 amino acids. J gave up 3 bases and V 4 bases, and 12 bases lay outside the gene matches. The CDR3 DNA reads as TGCGCCAGCAGCGGTGCCGATGGAGCGGGAGGTACAGATACGCAGTATTTT. Its protein product is CASSGADGAGGTDTQYF.

This clone was counted only a few times. This chain links TRBV28 with TRBJ1-5; 10 nucleotides agree with TRBD1. Losses at the gene ends were 6 bases for V and 4 bases for J; bases not matched to a gene: 3. The CDR3 has 14 amino acids. CDR1 MDHEN and CDR2 SYDVKM come from the germline V gene. The CDR3 sequence is CASSRDRGNQPQHF. The CDR3, as DNA: TGTGCCAGCAGCCGGGACAGGGGAAATCAGCCCCAGCATTTT.

The sample holds a few counts of this clone. The chain links TRBV6-5 to TRBJ2-7; possible D gene TRBD2, 6 bases. With 5 bases removed from V and 5 bases from J, the gap between germline ends came to 13 bases. Germline V gene sequence: CDR1 MNHEY, CDR2 SVGAGI. The CDR3 contains 13 residues. The CDR3 is CASSKLRGNEQYF. The DNA for the CDR3 is TGTGCCAGCAGTAAATTGCGGGGTAACGAGCAGTACTTC.

A few counts support this clone. The genes are TRBV6-1 and TRBJ1-1; D remains unclear. The V end was cut by 8 bases, the J end by 0 bases, with 13 bases between. In germline, CDR1 is MNHNS, CDR2 SASEGT. The CDR3 runs to 14 residues. Here the CDR3 reads CASSLDGLNTEAFF. The CDR3 coding sequence is TGTGCCAGCTCCCTAGACGGATTGAACACTGAAGCTTTCTTT.

This chain uses TRBV6-5 with TRBJ2-2; 9 bases agree with TRBD2. Germline V gene sequence: CDR1 MNHEY, CDR2 SVGAGI. Losses at the gene ends were 4 bases for V and 8 bases for J; bases not matched to a gene: 11. The CDR3 has 16 amino acids. The chain's CDR3 is CASSSGTSSMLGELFF. Here the CDR3 DNA reads TGTGCCAGCAGTTCCGGGACTAGCAGTATGTTAGGGGAGCTGTTTTTT.

This clone occurred a few times. The rearrangement links TRBV9 to TRBJ2-3; 10 bases line up with TRBD2. Germline V gives CDR1 SGDLS, CDR2 YYNGEE. Trimming at V came to 0 bases and at J to 4 bases, leaving 8 bases not matched to a gene. CDR3 size: 17 residues. The CDR3 sequence: CASSVEAGGPGADTQYF. As DNA, the CDR3 is TGTGCCAGCAGCGTAGAAGCGGGAGGGCCTGGTGCAGATACGCAGTATTTT.

The CDR3 spells CAWSLAGGSSYNEQFF. CDR3 sequence (DNA): TGTGCCTGGAGTTTAGCGGGAGGGAGCTCCTACAATGAGCAGTTCTTC. The rearrangement uses TRBV30 and TRBJ2-1, with 11 bases lining up with TRBD2. CDR1 is GTSNPN and CDR2 is SVGIG in the germline V gene (reference sequence). This CDR3 comprises 16 residues. J gave up 0 bases and V 2 bases, and 3 bases lay outside the gene matches. Full variable domain (remainder filled in from reference TRBV30 and TRBJ2-1): SQTIHQWPATLVQPVGSPLSLECTVEGTSNPNLYWYRQAAGRGLQLLFYSVGIGQISSEVPQNLSASRPQDRQFILSSKKLLLSDSGFYLCAWSLAGGSSYNEQFFGPGTRLTVL.

V usage is TRBV19 and J usage is TRBJ1-5, with D maybe TRBD1 (5 bases). The V gene's germline CDR1 is LNHDA and CDR2 SQIVND (reference sequence). V shed 2 bases and J shed 11 bases, with 22 bases lying between them. The CDR3 has 16 residues. For the CDR3, the DNA is TGTGCCAGTAGTATATCCCCTACAGGTTCCTACAGGACCCAGCATTTT. Translated: CASSISPTGSYRTQHF.

Only a few counts were recorded for this clone. The V and J genes are TRBV30 and TRBJ1-6, with 8 positions matching TRBD1. V was pared by 3 bases and J by 7 bases, with 5 bases of the junction left unmatched. Germline CDR1 is GTSNPN and CDR2 is SVGIG (reference sequence). The CDR3 has 14 residues. CDR3 sequence reads: CAWSGQGLNSPLHF. The CDR3, as DNA: TGTGCCTGGAGCGGACAGGGTCTGAATTCACCCCTCCACTTT. The variable domain in full, completed from reference TRBV30 and TRBJ1-6, reads SQTIHQWPATLVQPVGSPLSLECTVEGTSNPNLYWYRQAAGRGLQLLFYSVGIGQISSEVPQNLSASRPQDRQFILSSKKLLLSDSGFYLCAWSGQGLNSPLHFGNGTRLTVT.

This clone was seen more than once but under ten times. Other DNA variants within this sample encode the same CDR3. The V and J genes are TRBV6-5 and TRBJ2-1; the match to TRBD1 covers 7 bases. V lost 4 bases, J lost 14 bases, and 8 bases stayed unmatched. This CDR3 has 12 residues. Germline V gene lookup returns CDR1 MNHEY and CDR2 SVGAGI. The CDR3 loop is CASSSGQRYEFF. DNA of the CDR3: TGTGCCAGCAGTTCGGGACAGCGTTATGAGTTCTTC.

The chain carries TRBV6-1 and TRBJ2-7; 7 bases are a match to TRBD2. V was pared by 0 bases and J by 1 base, with 6 bases of the junction left unmatched. The CDR3 length is 16 residues. CDR1 is MNHNS and CDR2 is SASEGT in the germline V gene. This CDR3 reads CASSEAAASGSYEQYF. The CDR3 coding sequence is TGTGCCAGCAGTGAAGCGGCGGCTAGCGGATCCTACGAGCAGTACTTC.

This clone was picked up a small number of times. The chain links TRBV2 to TRBJ1-2, with no clear D. This CDR3 comprises 14 residues. Germline CDR1 and CDR2: SNHLY and FYNNEI. V was shortened by 4 bases and J by 2 bases, with 11 bases between the two germline ends. CDR3 sequence: CASSALTTNYGYTF. CDR3 DNA: TGTGCCAGCAGTGCCCTTACAACCAACTATGGCTACACCTTC.

The J gene is TRBJ2-5, the V gene TRBV5-4, with D maybe TRBD2 (6 bases). The CDR3 consists of 16 residues. V was cut by 0 bases and J by 4 bases, with 16 bases left in between. The germline CDR1 and CDR2 sequences are SGHNT and YYREEE (reference sequence). CDR3 protein: CASSLEGSSGLETQYF. The DNA for the CDR3 is TGTGCCAGCAGCTTGGAAGGAAGTAGCGGCCTAGAGACCCAGTACTTC.

V gene TRBV6-5 combines with J gene TRBJ2-2; D is uncertain. Germline values: CDR1 MNHEY, CDR2 SVGAGI. V was pared by 7 bases and J by 0 bases, with 9 bases between. The CDR3 consists of 14 residues. Here the CDR3 reads CASTKSPNTGELFF. CDR3 coding DNA: TGTGCCAGCACCAAAAGCCCGAACACCGGGGAGCTGTTTTTT.

This clone appeared a few times. The same CDR3 also results from other DNA sequences found in this sample. The rearrangement uses TRBV5-1 and TRBJ2-2, with 7 bases lining up with TRBD1. CDR3 length: 15 residues. V dropped 0 bases and J dropped 1; count of bases not matched to a gene: 0. CDR1 and CDR2 from the germline V gene are SGHRS and YFSETQ. This CDR3 is CASSLGQGNTGELFF. The CDR3 coding sequence is TGCGCCAGCAGCTTGGGACAGGGGAACACCGGGGAGCTGTTTTTT.

Only a few counts were recorded for this clone. The chain couples TRBV15 to TRBJ2-3; TRBD2 agrees at 10 bases. V lost 0 bases to trimming and J lost 4 bases; unmatched junction nucleotides: 7. CDR3 length: 17 amino acids. The V gene's germline CDR1 is LNHNV and CDR2 YYDKDF (reference sequence). The CDR3 DNA reads TGTGCCACCAGCAGAGAACCAGCGGGAGGGGGGGCAGATACGCAGTATTTT. It translates to CATSREPAGGGADTQYF.

V usage is TRBV11-2 and J usage is TRBJ2-7, with TRBD2 matching over 12 bases. The trim removed 4 bases at V and 4 bases at J, leaving 11 bases unmatched. The germline V gene encodes CDR1 SGHAT and CDR2 FQNNGV. The CDR3 consists of 17 residues. As DNA, the CDR3 is TGTGCCAGCAGCTCACCTAGCGGGAGGGCCCTCAGGTACGAGCAGTACTTC. This sequence encodes CASSSPSGRALRYEQYF.

The chain recombines TRBV28 with TRBJ1-2; 11 positions match TRBD1. Germline V CDR1 and CDR2: MDHEN, SYDVKM. J gave up 4 bases and V 5 bases, and 12 bases lay outside the gene matches. This CDR3 comprises 17 residues. CDR3 nucleotide sequence: TGTGCCAGCAGTCCCGAGGACAGGGGGCTCGACGTCTATGGCTACACCTTC. Amino acid sequence: CASSPEDRGLDVYGYTF.

This clone was seen only a few times. The chain employs TRBV6-5 and TRBJ1-1; D is undetermined. The CDR3 is made up of 13 amino acids. CDR1 and CDR2 from the germline V gene are MNHEY and SVGAGI. Trimming left V 4 bases short and J 7 bases short, with 13 bases between. CDR3 nucleotide sequence: TGTGCCAGCAGTTCGTGGGAGGAGAGTGAAGCTTTCTTT. Protein product: CASSSWEESEAFF.

As concerns this clone: A read error may account for a junction end that differs from germline. This same CDR3 is encoded by further DNA sequences in the sample. This chain uses TRBV25-1 with TRBJ2-6, with D possibly TRBD1 on 6 matching bases. Germline CDR1 MGHDK, CDR2 SYGVNS. CDR3 length: 17 residues. The CDR3 nucleotides are TGTGCCAGCAGCGTGACAGGAGAGAGCTCTGGGGCAAACGTCCTGACTTTC. This codes for CASSVTGESSGANVLTF.

This clone has only a few counts. The chain is built from TRBV5-1 and TRBJ1-2; TRBD1 might be the D (5 bases). With 5 bases removed from V and 3 bases from J, the gap between germline ends came to 8 bases. Germline assignment: CDR1 SGHRS and CDR2 YFSETQ. The CDR3 is made up of 12 amino acids. The CDR3 DNA reads as TGCGCCAGCAGTGCGGGGGACTATGGCTACACCTTC. Its translation: CASSAGDYGYTF. The full variable domain, in which reference TRBV5-1 and TRBJ1-2 provide the parts outside the CDR3, is KAGVTQTPRYLIKTRGQQVTLSCSPISGHRSVSWYQQTPGQGLQFLFEYFSETQRNKGNFPGRFSGRQFSNSRSEMNVSTLELGDSALYLCASSAGDYGYTFGSGTRLTVV.

J is TRBJ2-3 and V is TRBV7-9; TRBD1 matches 9 bases. The V gene's germline CDR1 is SEHNR and CDR2 FQNEAQ (reference sequence). The CDR3 sequence is 13 residues long. Unmatched junction bases numbered 3, after V lost 6 bases and J lost 5 bases. The CDR3 DNA is TGTGCCAGCAGTTTGGACAGGGGAGATACGCAGTATTTT. This codes for CASSLDRGDTQYF.